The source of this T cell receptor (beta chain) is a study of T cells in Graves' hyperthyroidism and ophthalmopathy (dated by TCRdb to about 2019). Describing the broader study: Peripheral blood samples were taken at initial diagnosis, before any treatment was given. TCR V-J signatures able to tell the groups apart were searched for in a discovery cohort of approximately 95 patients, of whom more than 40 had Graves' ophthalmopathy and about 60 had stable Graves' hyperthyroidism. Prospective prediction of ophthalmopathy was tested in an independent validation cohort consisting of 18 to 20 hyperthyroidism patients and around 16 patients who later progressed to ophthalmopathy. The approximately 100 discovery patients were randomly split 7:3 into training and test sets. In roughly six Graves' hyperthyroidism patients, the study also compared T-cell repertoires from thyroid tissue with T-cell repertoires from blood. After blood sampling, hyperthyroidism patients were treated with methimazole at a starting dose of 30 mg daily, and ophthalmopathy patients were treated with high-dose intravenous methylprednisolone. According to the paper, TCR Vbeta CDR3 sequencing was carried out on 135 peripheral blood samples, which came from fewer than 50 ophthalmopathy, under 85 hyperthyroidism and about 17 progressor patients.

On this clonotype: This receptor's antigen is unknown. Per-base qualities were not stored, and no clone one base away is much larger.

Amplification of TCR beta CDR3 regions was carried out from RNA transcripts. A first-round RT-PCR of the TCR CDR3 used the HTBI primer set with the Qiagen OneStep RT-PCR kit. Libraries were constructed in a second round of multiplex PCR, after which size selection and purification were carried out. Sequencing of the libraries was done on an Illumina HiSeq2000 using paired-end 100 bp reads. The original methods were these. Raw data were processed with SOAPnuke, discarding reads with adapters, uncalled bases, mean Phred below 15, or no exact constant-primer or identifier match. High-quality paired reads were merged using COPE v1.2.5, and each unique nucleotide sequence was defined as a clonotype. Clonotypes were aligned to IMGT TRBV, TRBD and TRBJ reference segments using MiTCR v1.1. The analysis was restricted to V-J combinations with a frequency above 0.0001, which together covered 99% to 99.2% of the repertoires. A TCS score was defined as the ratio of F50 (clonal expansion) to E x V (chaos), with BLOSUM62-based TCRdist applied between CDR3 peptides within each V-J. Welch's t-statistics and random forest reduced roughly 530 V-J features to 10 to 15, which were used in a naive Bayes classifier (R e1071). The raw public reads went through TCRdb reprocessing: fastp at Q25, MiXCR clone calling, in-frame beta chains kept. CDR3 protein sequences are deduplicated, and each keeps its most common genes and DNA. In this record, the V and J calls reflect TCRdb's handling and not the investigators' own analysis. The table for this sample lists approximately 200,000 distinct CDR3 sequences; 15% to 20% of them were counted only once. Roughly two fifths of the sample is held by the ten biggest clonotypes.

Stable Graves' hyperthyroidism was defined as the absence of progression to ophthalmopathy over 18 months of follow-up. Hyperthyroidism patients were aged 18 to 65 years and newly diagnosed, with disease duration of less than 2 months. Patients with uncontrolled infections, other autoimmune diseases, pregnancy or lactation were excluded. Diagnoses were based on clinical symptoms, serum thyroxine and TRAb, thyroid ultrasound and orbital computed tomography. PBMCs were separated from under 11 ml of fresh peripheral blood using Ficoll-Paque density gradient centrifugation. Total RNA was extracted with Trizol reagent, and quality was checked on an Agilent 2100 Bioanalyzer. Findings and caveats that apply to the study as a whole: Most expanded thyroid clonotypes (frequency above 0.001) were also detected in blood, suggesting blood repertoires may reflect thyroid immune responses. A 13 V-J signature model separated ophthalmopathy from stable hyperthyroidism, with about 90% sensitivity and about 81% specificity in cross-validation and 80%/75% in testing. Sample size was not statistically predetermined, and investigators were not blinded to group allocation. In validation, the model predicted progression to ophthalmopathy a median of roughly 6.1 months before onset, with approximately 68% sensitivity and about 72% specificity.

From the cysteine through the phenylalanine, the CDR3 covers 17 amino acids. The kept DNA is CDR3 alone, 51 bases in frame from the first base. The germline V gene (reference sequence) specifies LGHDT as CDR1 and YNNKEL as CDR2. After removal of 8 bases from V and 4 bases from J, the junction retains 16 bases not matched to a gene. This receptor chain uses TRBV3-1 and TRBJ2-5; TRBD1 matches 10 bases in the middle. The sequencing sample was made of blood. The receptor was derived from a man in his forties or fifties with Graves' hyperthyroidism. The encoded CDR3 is CASGVDLGTGVGETQYF. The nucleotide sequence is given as TGTGCCAGCGGCGTAGACCTCGGGACAGGGGTCGGAGAGACCCAGTACTTC.